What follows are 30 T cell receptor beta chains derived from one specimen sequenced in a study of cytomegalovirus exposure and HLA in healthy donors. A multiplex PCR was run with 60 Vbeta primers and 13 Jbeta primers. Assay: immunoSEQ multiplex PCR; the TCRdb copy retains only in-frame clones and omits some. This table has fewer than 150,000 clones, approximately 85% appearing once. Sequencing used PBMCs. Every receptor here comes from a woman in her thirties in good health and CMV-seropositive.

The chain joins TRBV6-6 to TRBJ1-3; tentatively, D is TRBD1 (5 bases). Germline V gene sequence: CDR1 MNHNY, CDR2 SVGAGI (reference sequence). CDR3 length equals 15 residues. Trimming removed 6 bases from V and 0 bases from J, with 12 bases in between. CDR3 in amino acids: CASSRGQSSGNTIYF. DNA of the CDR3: TGTGCCAGCAGCAGAGGACAAAGCTCTGGAAACACCATATATTTT.

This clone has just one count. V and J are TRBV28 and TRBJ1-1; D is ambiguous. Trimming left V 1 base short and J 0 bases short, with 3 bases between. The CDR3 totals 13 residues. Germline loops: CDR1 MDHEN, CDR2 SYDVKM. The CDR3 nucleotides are TGTGCCAGCAGTTTATCCGTGAACACTGAAGCTTTCTTT. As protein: CASSLSVNTEAFF.

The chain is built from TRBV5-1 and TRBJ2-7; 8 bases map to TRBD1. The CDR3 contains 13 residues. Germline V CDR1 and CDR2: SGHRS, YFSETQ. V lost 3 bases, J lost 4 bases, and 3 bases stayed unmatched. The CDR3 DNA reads TGCGCCAGCAGCTCGGACAGGGATTACGAGCAGTACTTC. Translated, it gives CASSSDRDYEQYF. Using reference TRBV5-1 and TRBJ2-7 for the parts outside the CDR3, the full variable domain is KAGVTQTPRYLIKTRGQQVTLSCSPISGHRSVSWYQQTPGQGLQFLFEYFSETQRNKGNFPGRFSGRQFSNSRSEMNVSTLELGDSALYLCASSSDRDYEQYFGPGTRLTVT.

CDR3 DNA sequence: TGTGCCAGCAGCTTCCATTACGAGCAGTACTTC. It is translated as CASSFHYEQYF. This chain joins TRBV11-2 and TRBJ2-7; D call uncertain. Germline loops: CDR1 SGHAT, CDR2 FQNNGV. The CDR3 consists of 11 residues. V gave up 3 bases and J gave up 4 bases, with 4 bases separating them.

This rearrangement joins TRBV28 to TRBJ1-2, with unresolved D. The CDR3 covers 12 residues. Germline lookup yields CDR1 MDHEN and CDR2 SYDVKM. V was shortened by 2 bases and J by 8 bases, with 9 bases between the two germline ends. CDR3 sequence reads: CASSLEGGGYTF. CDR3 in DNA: TGTGCCAGCAGTTTAGAGGGCGGGGGCTACACCTTC.

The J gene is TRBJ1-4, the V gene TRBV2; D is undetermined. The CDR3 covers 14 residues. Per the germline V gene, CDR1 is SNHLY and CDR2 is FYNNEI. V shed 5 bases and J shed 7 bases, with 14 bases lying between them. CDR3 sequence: CASSLLSSVEKLFF. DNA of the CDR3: TGTGCCAGCAGTCTCCTGTCATCAGTTGAAAAACTGTTTTTT.

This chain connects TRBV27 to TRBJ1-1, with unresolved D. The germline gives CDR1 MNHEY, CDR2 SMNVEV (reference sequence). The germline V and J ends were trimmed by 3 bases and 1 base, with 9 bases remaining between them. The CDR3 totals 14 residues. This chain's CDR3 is CASSFSRSNTEAFF. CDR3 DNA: TGTGCCAGCAGTTTCTCCCGGTCGAACACTGAAGCTTTCTTT.

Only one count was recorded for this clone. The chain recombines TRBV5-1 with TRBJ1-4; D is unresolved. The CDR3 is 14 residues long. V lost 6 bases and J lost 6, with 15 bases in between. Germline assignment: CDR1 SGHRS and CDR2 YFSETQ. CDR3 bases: TGCGCCAGCAAATCCGGCAGAGCGGATGAAAAACTGTTTTTT. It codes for CASKSGRADEKLFF. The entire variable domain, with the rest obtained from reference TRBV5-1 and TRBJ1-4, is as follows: KAGVTQTPRYLIKTRGQQVTLSCSPISGHRSVSWYQQTPGQGLQFLFEYFSETQRNKGNFPGRFSGRQFSNSRSEMNVSTLELGDSALYLCASKSGRADEKLFFGSGTQLSVL.

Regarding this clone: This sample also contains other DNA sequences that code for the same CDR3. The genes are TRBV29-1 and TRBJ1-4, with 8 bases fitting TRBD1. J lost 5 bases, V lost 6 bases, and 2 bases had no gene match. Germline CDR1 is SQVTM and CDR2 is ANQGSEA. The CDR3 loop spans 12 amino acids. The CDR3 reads CSVGQGNEKLFF. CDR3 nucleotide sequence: TGCAGCGTAGGACAGGGCAATGAAAAACTGTTTTTT.

For the CDR3, the DNA is TGTGCCAGTATACGGGACAGATCCTCCTACGAGCAGTACTTC. It codes for CASIRDRSSYEQYF. The J gene is TRBJ2-7, the V gene TRBV28, with 7 bases aligning to TRBD1. After removal of 9 bases from V and 0 bases from J, the junction contained 8 bases not matched to a gene. There are 14 residues in the CDR3. Germline CDR1 is MDHEN and CDR2 is SYDVKM.

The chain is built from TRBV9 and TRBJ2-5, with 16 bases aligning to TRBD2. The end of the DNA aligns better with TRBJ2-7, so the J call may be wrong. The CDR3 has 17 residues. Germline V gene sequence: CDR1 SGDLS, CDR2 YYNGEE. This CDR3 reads CASSPQGLAGGPYEQYF. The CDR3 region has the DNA TGTGCCAGCAGCCCACAGGGACTAGCGGGGGGGCCCTACGAGCAGTACTTC.

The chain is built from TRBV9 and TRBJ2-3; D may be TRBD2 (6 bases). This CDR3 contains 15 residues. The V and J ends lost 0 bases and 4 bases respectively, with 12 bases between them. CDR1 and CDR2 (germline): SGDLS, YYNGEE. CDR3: CASSVAGADSDTQYF. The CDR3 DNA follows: TGTGCCAGCAGCGTAGCGGGAGCCGATTCAGATACGCAGTATTTT.

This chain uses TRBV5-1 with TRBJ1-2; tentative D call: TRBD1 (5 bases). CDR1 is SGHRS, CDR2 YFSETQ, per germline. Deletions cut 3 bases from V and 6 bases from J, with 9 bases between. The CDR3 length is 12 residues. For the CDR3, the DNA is TGCGCCAGCAGCTGGGGGGGGGATGGCTACACCTTC. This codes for CASSWGGDGYTF. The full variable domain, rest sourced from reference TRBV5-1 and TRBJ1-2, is KAGVTQTPRYLIKTRGQQVTLSCSPISGHRSVSWYQQTPGQGLQFLFEYFSETQRNKGNFPGRFSGRQFSNSRSEMNVSTLELGDSALYLCASSWGGDGYTFGSGTRLTVV.

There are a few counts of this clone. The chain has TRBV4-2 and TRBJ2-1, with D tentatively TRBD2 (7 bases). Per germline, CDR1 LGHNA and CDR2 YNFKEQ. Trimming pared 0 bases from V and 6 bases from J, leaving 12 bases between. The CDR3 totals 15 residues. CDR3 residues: CASSQEVGGRNEQFF. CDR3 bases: TGTGCCAGCAGCCAAGAGGTGGGGGGGCGCAATGAGCAGTTCTTC.

The DNA of the CDR3 is TGTGCCAGCAGCTACATGACAGGAATTAATGAAAAACTGTTTTTT. It is translated as CASSYMTGINEKLFF. This chain joins TRBV6-1 and TRBJ1-4, with D possibly matching TRBD1 (6 bases). The V gene's germline CDR1 is MNHNS and CDR2 SASEGT. The V end lost 6 bases, the J end lost 4 bases, and 15 bases lay between the germline ends. The CDR3 has 15 residues.

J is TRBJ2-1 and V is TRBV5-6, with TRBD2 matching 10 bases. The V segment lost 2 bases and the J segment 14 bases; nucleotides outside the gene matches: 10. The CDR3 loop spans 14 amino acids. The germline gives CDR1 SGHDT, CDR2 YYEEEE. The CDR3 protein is CASSFSGGPLGEFF. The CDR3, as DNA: TGTGCCAGCAGCTTTAGCGGGGGGCCCCTGGGTGAGTTCTTC.

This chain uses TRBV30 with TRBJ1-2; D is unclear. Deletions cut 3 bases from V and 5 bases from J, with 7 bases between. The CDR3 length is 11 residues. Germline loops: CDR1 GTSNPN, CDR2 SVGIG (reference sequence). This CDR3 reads CAWSAGYGYTF. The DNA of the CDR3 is TGTGCCTGGAGCGCGGGGTATGGCTACACCTTC.

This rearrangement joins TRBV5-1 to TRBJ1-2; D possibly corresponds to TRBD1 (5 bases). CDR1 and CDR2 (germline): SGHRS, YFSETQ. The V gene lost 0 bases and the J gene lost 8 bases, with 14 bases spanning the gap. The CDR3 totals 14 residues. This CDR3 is CASSLEVSKGGYTF. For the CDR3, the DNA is TGCGCCAGCAGCTTGGAGGTCTCAAAGGGGGGCTACACCTTC. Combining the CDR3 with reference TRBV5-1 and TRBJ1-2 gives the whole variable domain KAGVTQTPRYLIKTRGQQVTLSCSPISGHRSVSWYQQTPGQGLQFLFEYFSETQRNKGNFPGRFSGRQFSNSRSEMNVSTLELGDSALYLCASSLEVSKGGYTFGSGTRLTVV.

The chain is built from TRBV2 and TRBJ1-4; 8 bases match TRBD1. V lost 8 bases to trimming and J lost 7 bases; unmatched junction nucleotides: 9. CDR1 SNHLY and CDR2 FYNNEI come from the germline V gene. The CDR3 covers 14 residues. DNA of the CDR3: TGTGCCAGCGCCGTAGTACAGGGGGTTGAAAAACTGTTTTTT. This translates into CASAVVQGVEKLFF. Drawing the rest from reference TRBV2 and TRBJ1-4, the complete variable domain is EPEVTQTPSHQVTQMGQEVILRCVPISNHLYFYWYRQILGQKVEFLVSFYNNEISEKSEIFDDQFSVERPDGSNFTLKIRSTKLEDSAMYFCASAVVQGVEKLFFGSGTQLSVL.

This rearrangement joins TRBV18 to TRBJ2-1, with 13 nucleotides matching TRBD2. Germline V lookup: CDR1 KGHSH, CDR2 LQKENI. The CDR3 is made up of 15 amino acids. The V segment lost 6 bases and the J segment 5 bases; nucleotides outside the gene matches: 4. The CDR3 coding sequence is TGTGCCAGCTCGCCCGGACTAGCGGGAGACAATGAGCAGTTCTTC. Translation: CASSPGLAGDNEQFF.

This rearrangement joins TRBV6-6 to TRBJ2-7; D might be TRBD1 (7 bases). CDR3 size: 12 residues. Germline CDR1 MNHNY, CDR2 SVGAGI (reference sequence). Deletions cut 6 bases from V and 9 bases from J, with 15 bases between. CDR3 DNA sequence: TGTGCCAGCAGGGCCTCCCAGGGGGGGCAGTACTTC. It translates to CASRASQGGQYF.

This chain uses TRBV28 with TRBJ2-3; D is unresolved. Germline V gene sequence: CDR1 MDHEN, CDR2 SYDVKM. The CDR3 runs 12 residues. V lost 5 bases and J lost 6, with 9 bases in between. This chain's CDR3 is CASSERVDTQYF. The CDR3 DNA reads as TGTGCCAGCAGTGAGCGAGTCGATACGCAGTATTTT.

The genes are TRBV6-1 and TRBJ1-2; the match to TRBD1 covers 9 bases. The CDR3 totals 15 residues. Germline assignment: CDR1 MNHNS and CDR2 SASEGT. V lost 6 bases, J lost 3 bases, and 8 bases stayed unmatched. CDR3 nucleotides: TGTGCCAGCAGATTGGACAGGGGTCCTTACTATGGCTACACCTTC. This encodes CASRLDRGPYYGYTF.

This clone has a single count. CDR3 sequence: CSVDGTSDYNEQFF. The CDR3 DNA sequence: TGCAGCGTTGACGGGACTAGCGACTACAATGAGCAGTTCTTC. This sequence joins TRBV29-1 and TRBJ2-1; 10 nucleotides align to TRBD2. This CDR3 region has 14 residues. Losses at the gene ends were 3 bases for V and 3 bases for J; bases not matched to a gene: 2. Germline lookup yields CDR1 SQVTM and CDR2 ANQGSEA.

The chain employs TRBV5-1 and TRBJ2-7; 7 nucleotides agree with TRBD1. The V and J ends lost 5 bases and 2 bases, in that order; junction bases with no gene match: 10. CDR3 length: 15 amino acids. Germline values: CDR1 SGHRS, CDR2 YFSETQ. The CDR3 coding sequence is TGCGCCAGCAGTCGGGACAGTGCGCAAGCCTACGAGCAGTACTTC. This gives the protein CASSRDSAQAYEQYF.

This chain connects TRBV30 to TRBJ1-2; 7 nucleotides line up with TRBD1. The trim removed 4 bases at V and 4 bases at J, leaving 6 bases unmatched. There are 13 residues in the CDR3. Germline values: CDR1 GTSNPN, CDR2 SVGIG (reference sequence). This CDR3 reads CAWTPGQIYGYTF. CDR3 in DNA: TGTGCCTGGACCCCGGGACAGATCTATGGCTACACCTTC. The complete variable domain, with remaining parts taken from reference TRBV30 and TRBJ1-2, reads SQTIHQWPATLVQPVGSPLSLECTVEGTSNPNLYWYRQAAGRGLQLLFYSVGIGQISSEVPQNLSASRPQDRQFILSSKKLLLSDSGFYLCAWTPGQIYGYTFGSGTRLTVV.

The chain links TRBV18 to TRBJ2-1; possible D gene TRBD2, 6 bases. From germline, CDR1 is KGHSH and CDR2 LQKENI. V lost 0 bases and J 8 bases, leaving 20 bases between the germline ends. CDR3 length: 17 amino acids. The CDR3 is CASSPPVMGGMGDEQFF. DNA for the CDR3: TGTGCCAGCTCACCACCGGTGATGGGAGGTATGGGGGATGAGCAGTTCTTC. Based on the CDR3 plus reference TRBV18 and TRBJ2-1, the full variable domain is NAGVMQNPRHLVRRRGQEARLRCSPMKGHSHVYWYRQLPEEGLKFMVYLQKENIIDESGMPKERFSAEFPKEGPSILRIQQVVRGDSAAYFCASSPPVMGGMGDEQFFGPGTRLTVL.

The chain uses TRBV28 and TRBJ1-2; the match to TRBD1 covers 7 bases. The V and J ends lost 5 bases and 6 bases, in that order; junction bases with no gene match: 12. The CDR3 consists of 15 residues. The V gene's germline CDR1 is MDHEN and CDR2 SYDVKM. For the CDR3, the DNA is TGTGCCAGCAGTCCCGCCGGGACAGCTTTGGATGGCTACACCTTC. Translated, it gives CASSPAGTALDGYTF.

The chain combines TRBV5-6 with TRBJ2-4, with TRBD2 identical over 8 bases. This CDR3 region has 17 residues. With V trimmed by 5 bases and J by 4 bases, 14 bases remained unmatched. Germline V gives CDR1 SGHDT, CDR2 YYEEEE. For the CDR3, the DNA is TGTGCCAGCAGTCGCGGACTAGCCAACAGAGGAAAAAACATTCAGTACTTC. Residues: CASSRGLANRGKNIQYF.

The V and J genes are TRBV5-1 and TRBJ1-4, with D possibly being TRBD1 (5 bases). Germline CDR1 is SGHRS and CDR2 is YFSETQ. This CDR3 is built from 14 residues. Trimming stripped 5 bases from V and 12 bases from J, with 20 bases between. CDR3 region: CASRRAPGGEQLFF. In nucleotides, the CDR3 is TGCGCCAGCAGACGGGCCCCGGGGGGGGAGCAACTGTTTTTT.